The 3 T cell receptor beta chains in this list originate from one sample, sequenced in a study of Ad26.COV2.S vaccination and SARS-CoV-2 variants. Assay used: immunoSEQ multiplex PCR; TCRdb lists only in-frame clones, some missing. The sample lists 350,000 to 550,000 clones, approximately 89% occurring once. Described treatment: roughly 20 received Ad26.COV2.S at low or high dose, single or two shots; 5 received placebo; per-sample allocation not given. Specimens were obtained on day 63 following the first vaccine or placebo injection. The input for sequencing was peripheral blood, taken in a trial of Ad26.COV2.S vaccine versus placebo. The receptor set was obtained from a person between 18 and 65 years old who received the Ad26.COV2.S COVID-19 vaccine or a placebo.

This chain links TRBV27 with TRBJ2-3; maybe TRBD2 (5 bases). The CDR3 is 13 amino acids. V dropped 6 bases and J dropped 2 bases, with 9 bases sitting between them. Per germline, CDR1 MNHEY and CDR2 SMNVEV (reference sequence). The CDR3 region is CASSQTITDTQYF. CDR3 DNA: TGTGCCAGCAGCCAGACTATCACAGATACGCAGTATTTT.

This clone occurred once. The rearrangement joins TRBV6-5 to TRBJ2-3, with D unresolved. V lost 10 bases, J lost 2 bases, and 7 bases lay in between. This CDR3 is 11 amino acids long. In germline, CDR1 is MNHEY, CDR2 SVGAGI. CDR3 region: CATRLTDTQYF. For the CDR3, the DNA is TGTGCCACCAGACTCACAGATACGCAGTATTTT.

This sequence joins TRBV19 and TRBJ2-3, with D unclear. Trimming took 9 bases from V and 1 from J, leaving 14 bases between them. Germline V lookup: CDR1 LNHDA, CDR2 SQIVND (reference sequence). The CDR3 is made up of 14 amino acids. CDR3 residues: CARRVEVRTDTQYF. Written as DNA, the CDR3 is TGTGCCAGAAGGGTAGAGGTACGCACAGATACGCAGTATTTT.